The 30 T cell receptor beta chains listed next were all sequenced from one sample in a study of OX40 agonist ivuxolimab in advanced cancers. Generated by immunoSEQ multiplex PCR, the TCRdb table keeps only in-frame clones and is missing some. Of tens of thousands of clones in the sample, about 91% were seen once. The sequenced sample was CD4+ or CD8+ T cells sorted from blood, obtained in a trial of the OX40 agonist ivuxolimab. The receptor set was obtained from an adult with an advanced solid tumor such as melanoma, head and neck, liver or kidney cancer.

V and J are TRBV6-1 and TRBJ1-4, with D hard to call. The CDR3 consists of 12 residues. Trimming took 6 bases from V and 3 from J, leaving 5 bases between them. The germline gives CDR1 MNHNS, CDR2 SASEGT. The CDR3 sequence: CASRVANEKLFF. In DNA, the CDR3 is TGTGCCAGCAGGGTAGCTAATGAAAAACTGTTTTTT.

The chain uses TRBV10-2 and TRBJ2-7, with D possibly matching TRBD1 (6 bases). This CDR3 contains 14 residues. CDR1 and CDR2 from the germline V gene are WSHSY and SAAADI. V was clipped by 4 bases and J by 1 base, with 11 bases between them. CDR3 loop: CASSAQGISYEQYF. CDR3 bases: TGCGCCAGCAGTGCCCAGGGGATTTCCTACGAGCAGTACTTC.

About this clone: Relative to the germline gene, one junction end is altered; a read error may explain this. The same CDR3 also results from other DNA sequences found in this sample. This rearrangement joins TRBV6-1 to TRBJ1-1, with D perhaps TRBD1 (5 bases). The CDR3 consists of 15 residues. The germline V gene encodes CDR1 MNHNS and CDR2 SASEGT. This CDR3 reads CASSEFTGGNTEAFF. The CDR3 DNA reads as TGTGCCAGCAGTGAATTCACTGGGGGGAACACTGAGGCTTTCTTT.

The chain is built from TRBV5-5 and TRBJ2-7; possible D gene TRBD1, 5 bases. V was pared by 2 bases and J by 7 bases, with 22 bases between. The CDR3 totals 16 residues. Germline V CDR1 and CDR2: SGHKS, YYEKEE (reference sequence). The CDR3 loop is CASSLSFRVGYEEQYF. In nucleotides, the CDR3 is TGTGCCAGCAGCTTATCCTTCAGGGTGGGGTACGAGGAGCAGTACTTC.

The chain joins TRBV4-2 to TRBJ2-7; TRBD2 matches at 12 bases. This CDR3 is 17 amino acids long. The V segment lost 5 bases and the J segment 0 bases; nucleotides outside the gene matches: 8. Germline V gene lookup returns CDR1 LGHNA and CDR2 YNFKEQ. The CDR3 sequence is CASSYGLAGMGSYEQYF. The DNA for the CDR3 is TGTGCCAGCAGCTACGGACTAGCGGGGATGGGCTCCTACGAGCAGTACTTC.

The rearrangement uses TRBV18 and TRBJ2-5, with 8 bases aligning to TRBD2. This CDR3 has 17 amino acids. Germline CDR1 is KGHSH and CDR2 is LQKENI. Trimming removed 0 bases from V and 3 bases from J; junction bases left unmatched: 9. The CDR3 loop reads CASSPPVGGGRKETQYF. DNA for the CDR3: TGTGCCAGCTCACCACCGGTCGGGGGGGGCAGGAAAGAGACCCAGTACTTC.

The gene calls are TRBV7-8 and TRBJ2-2; no clear D. The CDR3 consists of 12 residues. With 4 bases removed from V and 8 bases from J, the gap between germline ends came to 8 bases. Germline CDR1 is SGHVS and CDR2 is FQNEAQ. CDR3 sequence reads: CASSSLAGELFF. DNA of the CDR3: TGTGCCAGCAGCTCCCTCGCGGGGGAGCTGTTTTTT.

The table lists this clone with a few counts. The chain uses TRBV29-1 and TRBJ2-2; the D gene could be TRBD1 or TRBD2 (6 bases each). Germline CDR1 and CDR2: SQVTM and ANQGSEA. Trimming removed 5 bases from V and 5 bases from J, with 12 bases in between. CDR3 length: 13 residues. The CDR3 loop is CSVTGAVTGELFF. In DNA form, the CDR3 reads TGCAGCGTTACGGGGGCGGTTACCGGGGAGCTGTTTTTT.

This clone was seen just once. The chain recombines TRBV15 with TRBJ2-1; the D gene is possibly TRBD2 (6 bases). Germline assignment: CDR1 LNHNV and CDR2 YYDKDF (reference sequence). The CDR3 is 17 residues long. Between the trimmed V and J ends, which lost 1 base and 6 bases, there was a span of 19 bases. The CDR3 spells CATSRVRGGDQLNEQFF. The CDR3 nucleotides are TGTGCCACCAGCAGAGTAAGAGGAGGGGACCAGCTCAATGAGCAGTTCTTC.

CDR3 region: CATSRVRGQGREAFF. The CDR3 nucleotides read TGTGCCACCAGCAGAGTTCGTGGACAGGGTCGGGAAGCTTTCTTT. The V call is TRBV15, the J call TRBJ1-1; TRBD1 matches at 8 bases. V shed 1 base and J 8 bases; nucleotides not matched to a gene: 9. Germline loops: CDR1 LNHNV, CDR2 YYDKDF (reference sequence). The CDR3 contains 15 residues.

This clone was detected once. CDR3 protein: CASSIRGDPYNEQFF. Written as DNA, the CDR3 is TGTGCCAGTAGTATCAGGGGGGATCCCTACAATGAGCAGTTCTTC. V is TRBV19 and J is TRBJ2-1; the D gene is possibly TRBD1 (7 bases). V was shortened by 3 bases and J by 2 bases, with 11 bases between the two germline ends. Per germline, CDR1 LNHDA and CDR2 SQIVND (reference sequence). The CDR3 length is 15 residues.

The genes are TRBV5-6 and TRBJ2-2; D might be TRBD1 (6 bases). The V gene lost 6 bases and the J gene lost 8 bases, with 20 bases spanning the gap. The CDR3 runs 15 residues. CDR1 and CDR2 from the germline V gene are SGHDT and YYEEEE. CDR3 in DNA: TGTGCCAGCAACCCCCCCGGGAACAGGGTAGGGGAGCTGTTTTTT. Translating gives CASNPPGNRVGELFF.

This clone showed up just a few times. V and J are TRBV29-1 and TRBJ1-6; D not resolved. V was cut by 5 bases and J by 7 bases, with 12 bases left in between. Germline lookup yields CDR1 SQVTM and CDR2 ANQGSEA. There are 13 residues in the CDR3. CDR3 loop: CSVHDGANSPLHF. In DNA form, the CDR3 reads TGCAGCGTTCATGACGGTGCAAATTCACCCCTCCACTTT.

The chain carries TRBV7-9 and TRBJ2-3; TRBD2 matches at 9 bases. CDR1 is SEHNR, CDR2 FQNEAQ, per germline (reference sequence). V gave up 6 bases and J gave up 0 bases; unmatched junction bases: 7. This CDR3 spans 16 amino acids. In nucleotides, the CDR3 is TGTGCCAGCAGTAAAAGACTAGCGGCTAGCACAGATACGCAGTATTTT. It yields the protein CASSKRLAASTDTQYF.

In its sample, this clone was seen once. This chain joins TRBV5-1 and TRBJ2-3; the D is unclear. Per the germline V gene, CDR1 is SGHRS and CDR2 is YFSETQ. With 0 bases removed from V and 5 bases from J, the gap between germline ends came to 4 bases. The length of the CDR3 is 12 residues. In DNA, the CDR3 is TGCGCCAGCAGCTTGGGTGGAGATACGCAGTATTTT. It yields the protein CASSLGGDTQYF. Combining the CDR3 with reference TRBV5-1 and TRBJ2-3 gives the whole variable domain KAGVTQTPRYLIKTRGQQVTLSCSPISGHRSVSWYQQTPGQGLQFLFEYFSETQRNKGNFPGRFSGRQFSNSRSEMNVSTLELGDSALYLCASSLGGDTQYFGPGTRLTVL.

This chain uses TRBV7-9 with TRBJ2-1; 12 nucleotides agree with TRBD1. The CDR3 runs 15 residues. Germline assignment: CDR1 SEHNR and CDR2 FQNEAQ (reference sequence). Losses at the gene ends were 6 bases for V and 7 bases for J; bases not matched to a gene: 7. In nucleotides, the CDR3 is TGTGCCAGCAGTCAACCGGGACAGGGGGCTAATGAGCAGTTCTTC. Translation: CASSQPGQGANEQFF.

This chain uses TRBV14 with TRBJ2-3, with 7 nucleotides matching TRBD2. This CDR3 is built from 12 residues. The V gene end was trimmed by 8 bases and the J gene end by 7 bases; junction bases not matched to a gene: 6. Germline V lookup: CDR1 SGHDN, CDR2 FVKESK. The CDR3 coding sequence is TGTGCCAGCGCGGGGGTGTCAAATACGCAGTATTTT. It codes for CASAGVSNTQYF. The variable domain in full, completed from reference TRBV14 and TRBJ2-3, reads EAGVTQFPSHSVIEKGQTVTLRCDPISGHDNLYWYRRVMGKEIKFLLHFVKESKQDESGMPNNRFLAERTGGTYSTLKVQPAELEDSGVYFCASAGVSNTQYFGPGTRLTVL.

This chain links TRBV19 with TRBJ2-7; 9 positions match TRBD1. This CDR3 region has 14 residues. Trimming removed 3 bases from V and 7 bases from J; junction bases left unmatched: 7. Germline loops: CDR1 LNHDA, CDR2 SQIVND (reference sequence). The CDR3 DNA is TGTGCCAGTAGTATTCCCGGGACAGGGTCGGAGCAGTACTTC. Its translation: CASSIPGTGSEQYF.

CDR3 residues: CASSSSGTGELFF. CDR3 in DNA: TGTGCCAGCAGCTCCTCCGGAACCGGGGAGCTGTTTTTT. V is TRBV11-1 and J is TRBJ2-2; no reliable D call. Germline loops: CDR1 SGHAT, CDR2 FQDESV (reference sequence). With 4 bases removed from V and 5 bases from J, the gap between germline ends came to 8 bases. The CDR3 spans 13 residues.

The chain combines TRBV5-1 with TRBJ2-1, with TRBD2 matching over 8 bases. The germline CDR1 and CDR2 sequences are SGHRS and YFSETQ. V was pared by 2 bases and J by 5 bases, with 3 bases of the junction left unmatched. The CDR3 spans 14 residues. The CDR3 is CASSLLSGDNEQFF. The CDR3 DNA reads TGCGCCAGCAGCTTACTTAGCGGGGACAATGAGCAGTTCTTC.

The chain is built from TRBV5-1 and TRBJ1-2; the match to TRBD1 covers 9 bases. Germline CDR1 SGHRS, CDR2 YFSETQ. The CDR3 is made up of 13 amino acids. Germline trimming cut 3 bases from V and 4 bases from J; bases unmatched to any gene: 1. Written as DNA, the CDR3 is TGCGCCAGCAGCTCGGGACAGGGCTATGGCTACACCTTC. Protein product: CASSSGQGYGYTF.

This rearrangement joins TRBV30 to TRBJ2-2; D ambiguous. Germline loops: CDR1 GTSNPN, CDR2 SVGIG (reference sequence). The ends were cut back, 5 bases at V and 7 bases at J, with 5 bases in the middle. CDR3 length: 10 amino acids. The chain's CDR3 is CAWGGGELFF. DNA for the CDR3: TGTGCCTGGGGTGGCGGGGAGCTGTTTTTT.

This chain uses TRBV10-3 with TRBJ2-5; no reliable D call. V shed 4 bases and J shed 2 bases, with 5 bases lying between them. Germline V gives CDR1 ENHRY, CDR2 SYGVKD. The CDR3 contains 12 residues. The CDR3 DNA is TGTGCCATCAGTGGAGGTCAAGAGACCCAGTACTTC. Translated: CAISGGQETQYF.

The genes are TRBV19 and TRBJ2-6, with a weak D call TRBD2 (5 bases). Germline V lookup: CDR1 LNHDA, CDR2 SQIVND (reference sequence). The ends were cut back, 5 bases at V and 2 bases at J, with 25 bases in the middle. This CDR3 contains 20 residues. The CDR3 bases are TGTGCCAGTAGTCCCATCTTTTCTAGCCCGGGCCAACCTGGGGCCAACGTCCTGACTTTC. Its protein is CASSPIFSSPGQPGANVLTF.

There are a few counts of this clone. V usage is TRBV10-2 and J usage is TRBJ2-2; D tentatively reads TRBD1 or TRBD2 (5 bases each). CDR1 is WSHSY and CDR2 is SAAADI in the germline V gene. This CDR3 is 14 amino acids long. V was shortened by 6 bases and J by 4 bases, with 12 bases between the two germline ends. CDR3 DNA: TGCGCCAGCAGAGAGGGGTTTGGCACCGGGGAGCTGTTTTTT. It yields the protein CASREGFGTGELFF.

The rearrangement links TRBV7-2 to TRBJ1-1; 9 bases are a match to TRBD1. The CDR3 spans 14 residues. Germline-derived CDR1 and CDR2 are SGHTA and FQGNSA. V lost 4 bases to trimming and J lost 8 bases; unmatched junction nucleotides: 8. For the CDR3, the DNA is TGTGCCAGCAGCTCGAGGACAGGGGTTGTGGAAGCTTTCTTT. Amino acids: CASSSRTGVVEAFF. Drawing the rest from reference TRBV7-2 and TRBJ1-1, the complete variable domain is GAGVSQSPSNKVTEKGKDVELRCDPISGHTALYWYRQSLGQGLEFLIYFQGNSAPDKSGLPSDRFSAERTGGSVSTLTIQRTQQEDSAVYLCASSSRTGVVEAFFGQGTRLTVV.

This clone has a handful of counts. V gene TRBV27 combines with J gene TRBJ2-2; D might be TRBD1 or TRBD2, each matching 5 bases. Trimming removed 5 bases from V and 12 bases from J, with 16 bases in between. Germline V gene data show CDR1 as MNHEY and CDR2 as SMNVEV (reference sequence). The CDR3 has 13 amino acids. The CDR3 bases are TGTGCCAGCAGTATAGGGACCGTGGGGAAGCTGTTTTTT. Translation gives CASSIGTVGKLFF.

The chain carries TRBV29-1 and TRBJ2-3; D gene unclear. The CDR3 is 13 residues long. V was clipped by 2 bases and J by 4 bases, with 10 bases between them. Germline V lookup: CDR1 SQVTM, CDR2 ANQGSEA. The CDR3 here is CSVETDRADTQYF. The DNA for the CDR3 is TGCAGCGTTGAAACGGATAGGGCAGATACGCAGTATTTT.

The J gene is TRBJ1-1, the V gene TRBV25-1; TRBD1 matches at 9 bases. The CDR3 spans 15 residues. With 5 bases clipped from V and 5 bases from J, the junction kept 9 bases outside the gene matches. Per the germline V gene, CDR1 is MGHDK and CDR2 is SYGVNS. CDR3 nucleotides: TGTGCCAGCAGTAAATCTAGGGACAGGGAAACTGAAGCTTTCTTT. Its protein product is CASSKSRDRETEAFF.

The chain is built from TRBV6-5 and TRBJ1-2; 9 bases align to TRBD1. Germline V lookup: CDR1 MNHEY, CDR2 SVGAGI. The CDR3 extends over 14 amino acids. V was pared by 6 bases and J by 4 bases, with 6 bases of the junction left unmatched. The CDR3 sequence is CASRWDREGYGYTF. CDR3 coding DNA: TGTGCCAGCAGATGGGACAGGGAGGGCTATGGCTACACCTTC.